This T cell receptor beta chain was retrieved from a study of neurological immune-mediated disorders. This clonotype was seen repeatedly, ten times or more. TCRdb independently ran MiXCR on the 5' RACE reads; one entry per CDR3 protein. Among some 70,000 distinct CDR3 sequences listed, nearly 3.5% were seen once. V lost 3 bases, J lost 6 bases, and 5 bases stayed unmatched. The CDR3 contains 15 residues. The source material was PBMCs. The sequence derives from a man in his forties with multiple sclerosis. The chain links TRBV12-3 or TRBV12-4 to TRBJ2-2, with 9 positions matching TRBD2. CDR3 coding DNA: TGTGCCAGCAGTTTGGGCGGGGGGGCGGCCGGGGAGCTGTTTTTT. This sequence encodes CASSLGGGAAGELFF.